These 6 T cell receptor beta chains came from one sample sequenced in a study of post-analysis software for immune sequencing data. Unique molecular identifiers were carried by the TCR beta cDNA libraries. TCRdb reprocessed the PCR reads with MiXCR, giving one entry per CDR3 protein. This table has approximately 660,000 distinct CDR3 sequences, approximately 60% appearing once. Study conclusions and caveats: Patients used about five TRBV segments, including TRBV5-6, TRBV5-1 and TRBV20-1, more often than controls.

For these receptors, no antigen is known. The sequenced sample consisted of blood. All receptors come from a girl aged 2 to 10 with multiple sclerosis.

V and J are TRBV6-5 and TRBJ2-1, with 9 positions matching TRBD2. This CDR3 comprises 17 residues. J lost 6 bases, V lost 5 bases, and 14 bases had no gene match. Germline V gene lookup returns CDR1 MNHEY and CDR2 SVGAGI. This chain's CDR3 is CASSHVSGPAGGNEQFF. The CDR3 DNA is TGTGCCAGCAGTCACGTTTCAGGGCCAGCGGGAGGCAATGAGCAGTTCTTC.

The chain uses TRBV10-3 and TRBJ1-6; D unresolved. Germline V lookup: CDR1 ENHRY, CDR2 SYGVKD. Trimming shortened V by 7 bases and J by 2 bases, and 9 bases separated the two germline ends. The CDR3 is 14 amino acids. CDR3 residues: CAIKSDTYNSPLHF. The CDR3 DNA sequence: TGTGCCATCAAGAGCGACACCTATAATTCACCCCTCCACTTT.

This chain joins TRBV12-3 or TRBV12-4 and TRBJ2-4, with 8 bases aligning to TRBD1. Near its end, the DNA agrees better with TRBJ2-7, so the J call may be wrong. This CDR3 region has 14 residues. The CDR3 sequence: CASSSRDRYHEQYF. In DNA form, the CDR3 reads TGTGCCAGCAGTTCTCGGGACAGGTACCACGAGCAGTACTTC.

The rearrangement uses TRBV29-1 and TRBJ2-3, with TRBD2 identical over 10 bases. Germline lookup yields CDR1 SQVTM and CDR2 ANQGSEA. Unmatched junction bases numbered 8, after V lost 2 bases and J lost 6 bases. The CDR3 has 15 residues. Here the CDR3 reads CSVERLAGEPDTQYF. The CDR3 nucleotides are TGCAGCGTTGAACGGCTAGCGGGAGAACCCGATACGCAGTATTTT.

J is TRBJ1-2 and V is TRBV7-2, with 9 bases that match TRBD1. This CDR3 spans 15 amino acids. In germline, CDR1 is SGHTA, CDR2 FQGNSA. Trimming took 1 base from V and 7 from J; bases not matched to a gene: 7. CDR3 region: CASSLVVQGASGYTF. CDR3 nucleotide sequence: TGTGCCAGCAGCTTAGTAGTACAGGGGGCGTCTGGCTACACCTTC.

The rearrangement links TRBV20-1 to TRBJ2-1; weak D call: TRBD2 (6 bases). Trimming cost V 2 bases and J 5 bases, with 16 bases left between them. Looked up from germline, CDR1 is DFQATT and CDR2 is SNEGSKA (reference sequence). CDR3 size: 15 residues. The CDR3 spells CSARHPGLQHNEQFF. The CDR3 DNA reads as TGCAGTGCTAGACACCCGGGACTCCAGCACAATGAGCAGTTCTTC.